The 23 T cell receptor beta chains given below trace back to one sample, sequenced in a study of CXCR3-negative and CXCR3-positive naive CD8 T cells. The study's findings and limits: Comparison of naive cells showed more hydrophobic TRB CDR3s in CXCR3-positive than in CXCR3-negative naive cells.

These TCRs' antigens remain unknown. TRB cDNA was prepared as libraries by UMI-labeled 5' RACE. TCRdb reprocessed the 5' RACE reads, with one entry per CDR3 protein and no DNA. The sample table includes about 130,000 distinct CDR3 sequences. Material for sequencing was naive CXCR3+ CD8+ T cells from blood. The subset was: CD45RO-CCR7+CD27+CD95- naive CD8+ T cells expressing CXCR3 (TNR3+). Source of these receptors: a human donor in good health. Some clones in this sample may be carry-over from other donors' samples.

This rearrangement joins TRBV9 to TRBJ1-1. Germline V gene data show CDR1 as SGDLS and CDR2 as YYNGEE. The CDR3 is made up of 15 amino acids. CDR3 region: CASSVERRGITEAFF.

The chain carries TRBV7-9 and TRBJ1-6; TCRdb calls TRBD1, which cannot be checked without DNA. The CDR3 is 17 residues long. Germline V lookup: CDR1 SEHNR, CDR2 FQNEAQ (reference sequence). Here the CDR3 reads CACSSWFQGVSNSPLHF.

The V gene is TRBV9, the J gene TRBJ1-4. Germline assignment: CDR1 SGDLS and CDR2 YYNGEE. The CDR3 has 11 amino acids. CDR3 sequence: CASSAGEKLFF. The full variable domain, completed using reference TRBV9 and TRBJ1-4, is DSGVTQTPKHLITATGQRVTLRCSPRSGDLSVYWYQQSLDQGLQFLIQYYNGEERAKGNILERFSAQQFPDLHSELNLSSLELGDSALYFCASSAGEKLFFGSGTQLSVL.

The V call is TRBV4-1, the J call TRBJ2-1; TCRdb designates TRBD2, a call that cannot be tested without DNA. The CDR3 is 16 amino acids. Germline assignment: CDR1 MGHRA and CDR2 YSYEKL. The CDR3 sequence: CASSQEPSVSYNEQFF.

J is TRBJ2-1 and V is TRBV4-3; the TCRdb D gene call, TRBD2, has no DNA to confirm it. CDR3 length: 16 residues. Germline CDR1 and CDR2: LGHNA and YSLEER. The CDR3 spells CASSQDSAGSYNEQFF.

The V and J genes are TRBV12-3 or TRBV12-4 and TRBJ2-3; the D call from TCRdb, TRBD2, cannot be confirmed without DNA. This CDR3 is 15 amino acids long. CDR3 sequence reads: CASTTAGGGGDTQYF.

The chain combines TRBV19 with TRBJ2-1; TCRdb outputs TRBD1, but without DNA this stays unchecked. CDR3 length equals 14 residues. Germline CDR1 and CDR2: LNHDA and SQIVND (reference sequence). The CDR3: CASSYSGIPNEQFF.

V usage is TRBV29-1 and J usage is TRBJ1-4. Germline CDR1 and CDR2: SQVTM and ANQGSEA. The CDR3 consists of 14 residues. CDR3 loop: CSVELAGKNEKLFF.

CDR3 protein: CASSPPRGTSTDTQYF. The V and J genes are TRBV7-9 and TRBJ2-3; TCRdb proposes TRBD1, but this gene call is untestable without DNA. The CDR3 is 16 residues long. Germline V gives CDR1 SEHNR, CDR2 FQNEAQ (reference sequence).

This chain connects TRBV27 to TRBJ2-7; the TRBD1 assignment by TCRdb is unverifiable without DNA. The CDR3 covers 15 residues. Germline V CDR1 and CDR2: MNHEY, SMNVEV (reference sequence). The CDR3 is CASSRGTGSSYEQYF.

The chain's CDR3 is CASSLGTGWEAFF. The chain links TRBV5-1 to TRBJ1-1; TCRdb's D call of TRBD1 is untestable without DNA. The CDR3 is 13 amino acids. The germline V gene encodes CDR1 SGHRS and CDR2 YFSETQ.

This chain uses TRBV20-1 with TRBJ1-6; the D call from TCRdb, TRBD1, cannot be confirmed without DNA. CDR3 size: 16 residues. Germline assignment: CDR1 DFQATT and CDR2 SNEGSKA (reference sequence). CDR3 sequence: CSARDRSPVEGSPLHF.

V gene TRBV28 combines with J gene TRBJ2-7; as DNA is missing, the TRBD1 call by TCRdb cannot be tested. The CDR3 runs 15 residues. CDR1 is MDHEN, CDR2 SYDVKM, per germline. The chain's CDR3 is CASSTDKGASYEQYF.

J is TRBJ2-7 and V is TRBV2. Germline loops: CDR1 SNHLY, CDR2 FYNNEI. The CDR3 has 13 residues. CDR3 loop: CASSGIGTYEQYF.

The chain combines TRBV7-9 with TRBJ2-7; the D call of TRBD2 rests on TCRdb alone, since no DNA is present to check it. This CDR3 comprises 15 residues. CDR1 SEHNR and CDR2 FQNEAQ come from the germline V gene (reference sequence). This CDR3 is CASSPRDSGEYEQYF.

The chain uses TRBV29-1 and TRBJ2-1; checking the TCRdb D call of TRBD1 is not possible without DNA. The CDR3 contains 11 residues. CDR1 is SQVTM, CDR2 ANQGSEA, per germline. CDR3 loop: CSVEGDNEQFF.

The chain combines TRBV28 with TRBJ2-5; as DNA is missing, the TRBD1 call by TCRdb cannot be tested. CDR1 and CDR2 (germline): MDHEN, SYDVKM. CDR3 size: 13 residues. The CDR3 spells CASRRDGQETQYF.

The chain has TRBV29-1 and TRBJ2-7. The CDR3 is 12 amino acids. Germline V gene data show CDR1 as SQVTM and CDR2 as ANQGSEA. CDR3 loop: CSVEGDSYEQYF.

This chain joins TRBV12-3 or TRBV12-4 and TRBJ2-7; the TCRdb call, TRBD2, lacks DNA for checking. There are 14 residues in the CDR3. CDR3 loop: CASSGLAGEYEQYF.

The rearrangement joins TRBV10-3 to TRBJ2-5. Germline CDR1 ENHRY, CDR2 SYGVKD. This CDR3 is built from 12 residues. The CDR3 loop is CAISPTQETQYF.

The V gene is TRBV20-1, the J gene TRBJ2-1. CDR1 DFQATT and CDR2 SNEGSKA come from the germline V gene (reference sequence). The CDR3 length is 13 residues. CDR3 amino acids: CSARWQDLDEQFF.

This chain connects TRBV7-8 to TRBJ2-3. The germline V gene has CDR1 SGHVS and CDR2 FQNEAQ. This CDR3 is 13 amino acids long. CDR3 residues: CASSSIRTDTQYF.

This chain links TRBV4-2 with TRBJ1-5. The CDR3 is made up of 13 amino acids. CDR1 LGHNA and CDR2 YNFKEQ come from the germline V gene. The CDR3 here is CASGEGSNQPQHF.